Listed below are T cell receptor beta chains from one sample, sequenced in a study of T cells in Graves' hyperthyroidism and ophthalmopathy. MiXCR, applied by TCRdb to the multiplex PCR reads, yields one record per CDR3 protein. The sample yields hundreds of thousands of distinct CDR3 sequences, over 11% seen once. Sequenced: blood. Source of these receptors: a woman aged 25 to 39 with Graves' hyperthyroidism that later progressed to Graves' ophthalmopathy. Both conserved end residues are part of each CDR3. D genes are given only for firm matches. Expanded clones are given a class, and other clones once, few, many or no size at all.

CDR3 DNA: TGTGCCAGCAGTTACACCACTAACACTGAAGCTTTCTTT
CDR3 protein: CASSYTTNTEAFF
D gene: -
J gene: TRBJ1-1
V gene: TRBV6-2/TRBV6-3
clone size: few

CDR3 DNA: TGTGCCATCAGTGAGGGGGCGAACACCGGGGAGCTGTTTTTT
CDR3 protein: CAISEGANTGELFF
D gene: -
J gene: TRBJ2-2
V gene: TRBV10-3
clone size: many

CDR3 DNA: TGTGCCAGCAGCTCCCAGGGGCGGGAGGGTCAAGCACGCACAGATACGCAGTATTTT
CDR3 protein: CASSSQGREGQARTDTQYF
D gene: TRBD2
J gene: TRBJ2-3
V gene: TRBV9
clone size: -

CDR3 DNA: TGCAGTGCGCCACCTACGAGCTCCTACAATGAGCAGTTCTTC
CDR3 protein: CSAPPTSSYNEQFF
D gene: -
J gene: TRBJ2-1
V gene: TRBV20-1
clone size: few

CDR3 DNA: TGCGCCAGCAGCCAAGACTCCGGACAGAGCACAGATACGCAGTATTTT
CDR3 protein: CASSQDSGQSTDTQYF
D gene: -
J gene: TRBJ2-3
V gene: TRBV4-3
clone size: few

CDR3 DNA: TGTGCCAGCAGCGCGGACCCGGGACAGGGTACATTCTCTGGAAACACCATATATTTT
CDR3 protein: CASSADPGQGTFSGNTIYF
D gene: TRBD1
J gene: TRBJ1-3
V gene: TRBV14
clone size: -

CDR3 DNA: TGTGCCACCAGCAGAGAGTATTTGGGTACGGGGTACACTGAAGCTTTCTTT
CDR3 protein: CATSREYLGTGYTEAFF
D gene: -
J gene: TRBJ1-1
V gene: TRBV15
clone size: few

CDR3 DNA: TGTGCCAGCAGGCTCAATTGGGTTAACTCCTACGAGCAGTACTTC
CDR3 protein: CASRLNWVNSYEQYF
D gene: -
J gene: TRBJ2-7
V gene: TRBV27
clone size: many

CDR3 DNA: TGTGCCAGCAGCCCCTTTTCAGGGATGGGGAACACTGAAGCTTTCTTT
CDR3 protein: CASSPFSGMGNTEAFF
D gene: -
J gene: TRBJ1-1
V gene: TRBV14
clone size: many

CDR3 DNA: TGTGCCTGGAGTGTAGGCGGGAGTTACGAGCAGTACTTC
CDR3 protein: CAWSVGGSYEQYF
D gene: TRBD2
J gene: TRBJ2-7
V gene: TRBV30
clone size: -

CDR3 DNA: TGTGCCAGCAGGGCGGTTGAAGCTTTCTTT
CDR3 protein: CASRAVEAFF
D gene: -
J gene: TRBJ1-1
V gene: TRBV2
clone size: many

CDR3 DNA: TGTGCCAGCAGCTTAGATGCAGGTACCTATGGCTACACCTTC
CDR3 protein: CASSLDAGTYGYTF
D gene: -
J gene: TRBJ1-2
V gene: TRBV11-2
clone size: many

CDR3 DNA: TGTGCTAGTGGTTTGGCAAACAATCAGCCCCAGCATTTT
CDR3 protein: CASGLANNQPQHF
D gene: -
J gene: TRBJ1-5
V gene: TRBV12-5
clone size: few

CDR3 DNA: TGTGCCAGCAGCCCCCAGTCGTCGGGGGTATGGGAGGGGCACGAGCAGTACTTC
CDR3 protein: CASSPQSSGVWEGHEQYF
D gene: TRBD2
J gene: TRBJ2-7
V gene: TRBV7-9
clone size: few

CDR3 DNA: TGTGCCTGGAGCTTAGGAGGAGGGGCAACTAATGAAAAACTGTTTTTT
CDR3 protein: CAWSLGGGATNEKLFF
D gene: -
J gene: TRBJ1-4
V gene: TRBV30
clone size: many

CDR3 DNA: TGTGCCAGCACCGCCGGGACTCCGAGCTCCTACAATGAGCAGTTCTTC
CDR3 protein: CASTAGTPSSYNEQFF
D gene: -
J gene: TRBJ2-1
V gene: TRBV28
clone size: many

CDR3 DNA: TGCAGTGCTACCGATTCGGCAGGGGCCACTGAAGCTTTCTTT
CDR3 protein: CSATDSAGATEAFF
D gene: -
J gene: TRBJ1-1
V gene: TRBV20-1
clone size: many

CDR3 DNA: TGTGCCAGCAGCCCACACGGGACAAGTAATGAAAAACTGTTTTTT
CDR3 protein: CASSPHGTSNEKLFF
D gene: -
J gene: TRBJ1-4
V gene: TRBV7-9
clone size: -

CDR3 DNA: TGCGCCAGCAGCGGGGCCCTAGCGGAAAACACCGGGGAGCTGTTTTTT
CDR3 protein: CASSGALAENTGELFF
D gene: TRBD2
J gene: TRBJ2-2
V gene: TRBV5-1
clone size: many

CDR3 DNA: TGTGCCAGCAGTTACTCGAACGGGTCGCGCTACGAGCAGTACTTC
CDR3 protein: CASSYSNGSRYEQYF
D gene: -
J gene: TRBJ2-7
V gene: TRBV6-2/TRBV6-3
clone size: -

CDR3 DNA: TGTGCCACCCTCTCTGATTCATGGGGGTCCCAGCATTTT
CDR3 protein: CATLSDSWGSQHF
D gene: -
J gene: TRBJ1-5
V gene: TRBV19
clone size: many

CDR3 DNA: TGCGCCAGCAGCCAAGATGTGGGGGAGCTGTTTTTT
CDR3 protein: CASSQDVGELFF
D gene: -
J gene: TRBJ2-2
V gene: TRBV4-1
clone size: few

CDR3 DNA: TGTGCCAGCAGCGGGGACAGCCCCGACCTCCCCACTGAAGCTTTCTTT
CDR3 protein: CASSGDSPDLPTEAFF
D gene: TRBD1
J gene: TRBJ1-1
V gene: TRBV7-9
clone size: many

CDR3 DNA: TGTGCCAGCAGCTCAACAGGGGCCCCGAGTACTGAAGCTTTCTTT
CDR3 protein: CASSSTGAPSTEAFF
D gene: TRBD1
J gene: TRBJ1-1
V gene: TRBV11-3
clone size: many

CDR3 DNA: TGTGCCACCAGCAGAGATCCCAGTAGTGAAAAACTGTTTTTT
CDR3 protein: CATSRDPSSEKLFF
D gene: -
J gene: TRBJ1-4
V gene: TRBV15
clone size: -

CDR3 DNA: TGTGCCAGCAGTGCGGGAAAAGAGACCCAGTACTTC
CDR3 protein: CASSAGKETQYF
D gene: -
J gene: TRBJ2-5
V gene: TRBV28
clone size: many

CDR3 DNA: TGTGCCAGCAGTTCCGGGGATTCGGGACAGGGCGACACCGGGGAGCTGTTTTTT
CDR3 protein: CASSSGDSGQGDTGELFF
D gene: TRBD1
J gene: TRBJ2-2
V gene: TRBV12-3/TRBV12-4
clone size: -

CDR3 DNA: TGTGCCAGCAGCCAGTATGGACAGGGCGGCTACACCTTC
CDR3 protein: CASSQYGQGGYTF
D gene: TRBD1
J gene: TRBJ1-2
V gene: TRBV14
clone size: many

CDR3 DNA: TGCGCCAGCAGCTTGGACGGGGTGGGTCCAGCCCGCCAAGGTCAGTATTTT
CDR3 protein: CASSLDGVGPARQGQYF
D gene: -
J gene: TRBJ2-3
V gene: TRBV5-1
clone size: -

CDR3 DNA: TGTGCCACCAGTGATCGGACTAGCGGAAGCACAGATACGCAGTATTTT
CDR3 protein: CATSDRTSGSTDTQYF
D gene: TRBD2
J gene: TRBJ2-3
V gene: TRBV24-1
clone size: many

CDR3 DNA: TGTGCCAGCAGTCCCACCCGGGATACGCAGTATTTT
CDR3 protein: CASSPTRDTQYF
D gene: -
J gene: TRBJ2-3
V gene: TRBV27
clone size: many

CDR3 DNA: TGCAGTGCTAGTGCTAGCGGGAGTGGTTCCTACAATGAGCAGTTCTTC
CDR3 protein: CSASASGSGSYNEQFF
D gene: TRBD2
J gene: TRBJ2-1
V gene: TRBV20-1
clone size: -

CDR3 DNA: TGTGCCAGCAGCCAAGGGACTAGCGGGACCAGCACAGATACGCAGTATTTT
CDR3 protein: CASSQGTSGTSTDTQYF
D gene: TRBD2
J gene: TRBJ2-3
V gene: TRBV3-1
clone size: few

CDR3 DNA: TGTGCCACCAGCCGGGACGTCTATGGCTACACCTTC
CDR3 protein: CATSRDVYGYTF
D gene: -
J gene: TRBJ1-2
V gene: TRBV15
clone size: -

CDR3 DNA: TGTGCCAGCAGCTTAGACCCTGGGCCTAACTGGAGCTATGGCTACACCTTC
CDR3 protein: CASSLDPGPNWSYGYTF
D gene: -
J gene: TRBJ1-2
V gene: TRBV11-2
clone size: many

CDR3 DNA: TGTGCCATCAGTCCTAGAGGCAGGGACAATGAGCAGTTCTTC
CDR3 protein: CAISPRGRDNEQFF
D gene: -
J gene: TRBJ2-1
V gene: TRBV10-3
clone size: many

CDR3 DNA: TGTGCCAGCAGTGATGGGGGGACCTTTTATGGCTACACCTTC
CDR3 protein: CASSDGGTFYGYTF
D gene: -
J gene: TRBJ1-2
V gene: TRBV2
clone size: many

CDR3 DNA: TGTGCCACCGTCGGGGGGGGGACTAGCACAGATACGCAGTATTTT
CDR3 protein: CATVGGGTSTDTQYF
D gene: TRBD2
J gene: TRBJ2-3
V gene: TRBV24-1
clone size: few

CDR3 DNA: TGTGCCAGCAGTCGGACTCAGGGGCCCGGGGAGCTGTTTTTT
CDR3 protein: CASSRTQGPGELFF
D gene: -
J gene: TRBJ2-2
V gene: TRBV28
clone size: many

CDR3 DNA: TGTGCCAGCAGGGAACAGGACTATGGCTACACCTTC
CDR3 protein: CASREQDYGYTF
D gene: -
J gene: TRBJ1-2
V gene: TRBV5-8
clone size: once

CDR3 DNA: TGTGCCAGCAGCCAAGATCTGAGAGAGACCCAGTACTTC
CDR3 protein: CASSQDLRETQYF
D gene: -
J gene: TRBJ2-5
V gene: TRBV4-2
clone size: many

CDR3 DNA: TGTGCCAGCAGCCTGTTCTTCGGAGGGGACGGCGAAGCTTTCTTT
CDR3 protein: CASSLFFGGDGEAFF
D gene: -
J gene: TRBJ1-1
V gene: TRBV3-1
clone size: few

CDR3 DNA: TGTGCCAGCGGCTGGGGGCTAGCGGGATCGGGCACCGGGGAGCTGTTTTTT
CDR3 protein: CASGWGLAGSGTGELFF
D gene: TRBD2
J gene: TRBJ2-2
V gene: TRBV27
clone size: many

CDR3 DNA: TGTGCCAGCATAAAAGCGTCGAACTCCTACGAGCAGTACTTC
CDR3 protein: CASIKASNSYEQYF
D gene: -
J gene: TRBJ2-7
V gene: TRBV27
clone size: many

CDR3 DNA: TGCGCCAGCAGCCCATCGACGGAGAACACTGAAGCTTTCTTT
CDR3 protein: CASSPSTENTEAFF
D gene: -
J gene: TRBJ1-1
V gene: TRBV5-1
clone size: many

CDR3 DNA: TGTGCCACCACTCGGGACTATGGCTACGAGCAGTACTTC
CDR3 protein: CATTRDYGYEQYF
D gene: TRBD2
J gene: TRBJ2-7
V gene: TRBV27
clone size: many

CDR3 DNA: TGTGCCAGCAGCTTGGGGATGAGCTACGAGCAGTACTTC
CDR3 protein: CASSLGMSYEQYF
D gene: -
J gene: TRBJ2-7
V gene: TRBV5-8
clone size: many

CDR3 DNA: TGTGCCAGCAGTTACCTAAAGATGAATAGCAATCAGCCCCAGCATTTT
CDR3 protein: CASSYLKMNSNQPQHF
D gene: -
J gene: TRBJ1-5
V gene: TRBV6-2/TRBV6-3
clone size: many

CDR3 DNA: TGTGCCAGCAGCGTCGACAGGGGTTCGGACGAAAAACTGTTTTTT
CDR3 protein: CASSVDRGSDEKLFF
D gene: TRBD1
J gene: TRBJ1-4
V gene: TRBV2
clone size: few

CDR3 DNA: TGTGCCAGCAGCTTGGGACAGGCGGTATCCTACGAGCAGTACTTC
CDR3 protein: CASSLGQAVSYEQYF
D gene: TRBD1
J gene: TRBJ2-7
V gene: TRBV11-3
clone size: -

CDR3 DNA: TGTGCCAGCAGCCGAGACGTCACCGGGGAGCTGTTTTTT
CDR3 protein: CASSRDVTGELFF
D gene: -
J gene: TRBJ2-2
V gene: TRBV11-3
clone size: few

CDR3 DNA: TGTGCCAGCAGTGAAGGCGGGACAGAGAATTCACCCCTCCACTTT
CDR3 protein: CASSEGGTENSPLHF
D gene: TRBD1
J gene: TRBJ1-6
V gene: TRBV2
clone size: many

CDR3 DNA: TGTGCCAGCTCAACAAGTAGCAGGGGGACTGGGGCCAGCGTCCTGACTTTC
CDR3 protein: CASSTSSRGTGASVLTF
D gene: -
J gene: TRBJ2-6
V gene: TRBV18
clone size: -